The subject of this entry is one T cell receptor (beta chain). The antigen is unknown. This sample is part of a study of cytomegalovirus exposure and HLA in healthy donors. General study findings and limits: Associated with cytomegalovirus, according to the listing, were 164 TCR beta chains.

The V gene lost 9 bases and the J gene lost 6 bases, with 15 bases spanning the gap. Germline CDR1 and CDR2: ENHRY and SYGVKD. The CDR3 is 13 residues long. The PCR ran on 60 Vbeta and 13 Jbeta primers. In the original analysis: The authors later counted roughly 76 million unique TCR beta chains, roughly 10 million of them shared. Some clones are missing from TCRdb's copy, which holds only in-frame ones; the method was immunoSEQ multiplex PCR. The V and J calls and the clone size are those of that table, but D and trimming were determined from the DNA. Among some 150,000 clones, about 80% were seen once, and the ten largest hold approximately 4%.

The chain couples TRBV10-3 to TRBJ1-5; D remains unclear. The clonotype originates from a woman aged 40 to 49 in good health and CMV-seronegative. Sequenced: PBMCs. The CDR3 region is CAIARESGQPQHF. CDR3 bases: TGTGCCATAGCCCGGGAGTCGGGTCAGCCCCAGCATTTT.